This T cell receptor beta chain was obtained from a study of T cell changes during pregnancy in multiple sclerosis. Germline-derived CDR1 and CDR2 are MDHEN and SYDVKM. V was clipped by 6 bases and J by 4 bases; unmatched bases: 8. This CDR3 comprises 15 residues. Clones were read by immunoSEQ multiplex PCR, and TCRdb kept only the in-frame ones, dropping some. Counted here are 34,000 or so clones, around nine tenths occurring once; the ten biggest clones make up roughly 10%. The V call is TRBV28, the J call TRBJ2-5; TRBD1 agrees at 10 bases. The sample in question was CD8+ T cells from peripheral blood mononuclear cells, obtained before pregnancy. The TCR comes from a female donor with multiple sclerosis, enrolled in a pregnancy study. The CDR3 region is CASSPGTGEAETQYF. CDR3 sequence (DNA): TGTGCCAGCAGCCCAGGGACAGGGGAGGCAGAGACCCAGTACTTC. The entire variable domain, with the rest obtained from reference TRBV28 and TRBJ2-5, is as follows: DVKVTQSSRYLVKRTGEKVFLECVQDMDHENMFWYRQDPGLGLRLIYFSYDVKMKEKGDIPEGYSVSREKKERFSLILESASTNQTSMYLCASSPGTGEAETQYFGPGTRLLVL.